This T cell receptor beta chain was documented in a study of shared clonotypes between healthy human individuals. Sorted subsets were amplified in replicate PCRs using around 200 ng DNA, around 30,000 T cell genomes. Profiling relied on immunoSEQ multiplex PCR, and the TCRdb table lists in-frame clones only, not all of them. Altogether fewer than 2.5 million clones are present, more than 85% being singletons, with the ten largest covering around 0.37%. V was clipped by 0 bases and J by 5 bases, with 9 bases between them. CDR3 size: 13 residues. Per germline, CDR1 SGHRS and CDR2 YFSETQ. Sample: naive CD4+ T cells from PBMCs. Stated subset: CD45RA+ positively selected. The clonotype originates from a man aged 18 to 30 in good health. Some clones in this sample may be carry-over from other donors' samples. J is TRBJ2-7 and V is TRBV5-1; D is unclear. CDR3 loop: CASSLVSRDEQYF. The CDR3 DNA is TGCGCCAGCAGCTTGGTCTCTCGTGACGAGCAGTACTTC. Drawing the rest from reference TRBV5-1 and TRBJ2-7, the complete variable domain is KAGVTQTPRYLIKTRGQQVTLSCSPISGHRSVSWYQQTPGQGLQFLFEYFSETQRNKGNFPGRFSGRQFSNSRSEMNVSTLELGDSALYLCASSLVSRDEQYFGPGTRLTVT.